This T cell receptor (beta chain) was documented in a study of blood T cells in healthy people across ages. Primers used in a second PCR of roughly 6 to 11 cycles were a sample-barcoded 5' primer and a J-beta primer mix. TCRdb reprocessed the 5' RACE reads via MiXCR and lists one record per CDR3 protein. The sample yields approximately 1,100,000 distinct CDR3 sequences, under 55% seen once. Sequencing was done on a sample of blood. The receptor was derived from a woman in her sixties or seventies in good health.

CDR3: CASSADLHYYEQYF. In nucleotides, the CDR3 is TGTGCCAGCAGCGCGGACCTTCACTACTACGAGCAGTACTTC. This chain connects TRBV9 to TRBJ2-7; D gene unclear. This CDR3 contains 14 residues. Trimming removed 3 bases from V and 3 bases from J, with 13 bases in between. Germline loops: CDR1 SGDLS, CDR2 YYNGEE.